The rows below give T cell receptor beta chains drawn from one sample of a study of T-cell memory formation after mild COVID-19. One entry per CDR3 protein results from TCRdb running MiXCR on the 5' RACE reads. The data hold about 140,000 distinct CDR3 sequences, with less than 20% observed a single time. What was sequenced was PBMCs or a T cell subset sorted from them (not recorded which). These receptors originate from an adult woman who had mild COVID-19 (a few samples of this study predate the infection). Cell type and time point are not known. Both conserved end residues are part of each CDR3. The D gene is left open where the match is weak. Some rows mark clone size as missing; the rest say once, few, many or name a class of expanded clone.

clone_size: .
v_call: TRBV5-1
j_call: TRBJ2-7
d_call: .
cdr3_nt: TGCGCCAGCAGCTCTAAACCCGGACCGAGCTCCTACGAGCAGTACTTC
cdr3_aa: CASSSKPGPSSYEQYF

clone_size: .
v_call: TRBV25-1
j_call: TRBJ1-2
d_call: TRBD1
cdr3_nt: TGTGCCAGCAGGGGACAGGTCGACCTCTATGGCTACACCTTC
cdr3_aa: CASRGQVDLYGYTF

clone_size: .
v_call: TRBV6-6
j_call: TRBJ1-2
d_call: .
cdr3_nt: TGTGCCAGCAATAGGGACCTCAATAACTATGGCTACACCTTC
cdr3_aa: CASNRDLNNYGYTF

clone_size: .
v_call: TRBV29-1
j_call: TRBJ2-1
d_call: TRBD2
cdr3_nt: TGCAGCGTTGGAGCCGTAGCAGCGGGACCACACAATGAGCAGTTCTTC
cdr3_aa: CSVGAVAAGPHNEQFF

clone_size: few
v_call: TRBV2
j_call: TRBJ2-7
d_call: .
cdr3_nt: TGTGCCAGCAGAAAGGACCGTAACTCCTACGAGCAGTACTTC
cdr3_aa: CASRKDRNSYEQYF

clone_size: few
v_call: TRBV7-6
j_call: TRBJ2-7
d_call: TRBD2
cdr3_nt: TGTGCCAGCAGCTTAGTCCCTAGCGGGATTGGGTCCTACGAGCAGTACTTC
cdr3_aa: CASSLVPSGIGSYEQYF

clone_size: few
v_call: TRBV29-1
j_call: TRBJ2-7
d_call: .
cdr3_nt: TGCAGCGTTCAACAGGGTTACGACCCCTACTACGAGCAGTACTTC
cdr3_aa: CSVQQGYDPYYEQYF

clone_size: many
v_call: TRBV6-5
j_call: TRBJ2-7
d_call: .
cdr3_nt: TGTGCCAGCAGTCTCCAGGGGGGCGAGCAGTACTTC
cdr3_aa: CASSLQGGEQYF

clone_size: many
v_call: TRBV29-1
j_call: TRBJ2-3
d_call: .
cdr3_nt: TGCAGCGTTGTGAAGAACAGGGCGGAGGCAGATACGCAGTATTTT
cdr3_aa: CSVVKNRAEADTQYF

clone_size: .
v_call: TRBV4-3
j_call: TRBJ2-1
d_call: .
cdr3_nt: TGCGCCAGCAGCTGGCGCACGGTCACTGAGCAGTTCTTC
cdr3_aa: CASSWRTVTEQFF

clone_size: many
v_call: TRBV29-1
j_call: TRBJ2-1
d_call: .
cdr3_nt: TGCAGCGTTGGGACAGCGATTGAGCAGTTCTTC
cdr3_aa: CSVGTAIEQFF

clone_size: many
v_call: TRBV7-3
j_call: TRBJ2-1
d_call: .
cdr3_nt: TGTGCCAGCAGCCGGGGCGCGAGGAATGAGCAGTTCTTC
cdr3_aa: CASSRGARNEQFF

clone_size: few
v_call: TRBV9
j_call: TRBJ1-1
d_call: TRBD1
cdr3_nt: TGTGCCAGCAGCAGGGAGGGGGCGAACACTGAAGCTTTCTTT
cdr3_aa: CASSREGANTEAFF

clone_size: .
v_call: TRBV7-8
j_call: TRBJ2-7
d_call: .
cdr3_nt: TGTGCCAGCAGCTTACCATTTCAGGGAATGCCCTACGAGCAGTACTTC
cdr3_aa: CASSLPFQGMPYEQYF

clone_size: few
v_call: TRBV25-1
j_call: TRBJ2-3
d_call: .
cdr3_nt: TGTGCCAGCAGGGAGAGCGGTTCCACAGATACGCAGTATTTT
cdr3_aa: CASRESGSTDTQYF

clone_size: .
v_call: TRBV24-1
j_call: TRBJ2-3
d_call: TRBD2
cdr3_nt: TGTGCCACCAGTGATTATACTAGCGGGAGGATGACAGATACGCAGTATTTT
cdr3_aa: CATSDYTSGRMTDTQYF

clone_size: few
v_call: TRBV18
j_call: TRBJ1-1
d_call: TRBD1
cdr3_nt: TGTGCCAGCTCGCTTAAGGGGGCGCGTGAGACTGAAGCTTTCTTT
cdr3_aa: CASSLKGARETEAFF

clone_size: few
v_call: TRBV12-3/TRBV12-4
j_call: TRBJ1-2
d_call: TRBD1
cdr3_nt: TGTGCCAGCAGTCCTTTCCCAACAGGGGGCTATGGCTACACCTTC
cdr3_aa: CASSPFPTGGYGYTF

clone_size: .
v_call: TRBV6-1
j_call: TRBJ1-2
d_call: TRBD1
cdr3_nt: TGTGCCAGCAGTGAGGACAGGGTCCCCTATGGCTACACCTTC
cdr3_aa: CASSEDRVPYGYTF

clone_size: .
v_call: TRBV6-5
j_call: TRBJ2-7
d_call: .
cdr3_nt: TGTGCCAGCAGTCCGGGTGCCGGCTCCTACGAGCAGTACTTC
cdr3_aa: CASSPGAGSYEQYF

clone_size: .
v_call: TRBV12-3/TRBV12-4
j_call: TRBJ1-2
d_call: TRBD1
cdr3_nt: TGTGCCAGCAGGTACGGGACAGGGAGCGATGGCTACACCTTC
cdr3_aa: CASRYGTGSDGYTF

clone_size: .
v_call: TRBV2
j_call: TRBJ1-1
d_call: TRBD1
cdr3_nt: TGTGCCAGCCCCGCCGGGACAGCGTTGAACACTGAAGCTTTCTTT
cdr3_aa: CASPAGTALNTEAFF

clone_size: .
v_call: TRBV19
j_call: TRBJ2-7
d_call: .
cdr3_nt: TGTGCCAGTAAACAGGACGTCCCCTCCTACGAGCAGTACTTC
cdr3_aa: CASKQDVPSYEQYF

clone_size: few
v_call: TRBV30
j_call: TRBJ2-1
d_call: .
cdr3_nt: TGTGCCTGGAGTACGGGCTACAATGAGCAGTTCTTC
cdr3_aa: CAWSTGYNEQFF

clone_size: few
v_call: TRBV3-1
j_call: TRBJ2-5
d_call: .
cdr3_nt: TGTGCCAGCAGCCAAGAGATTAGAGCGGAGACCCAGTACTTC
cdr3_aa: CASSQEIRAETQYF

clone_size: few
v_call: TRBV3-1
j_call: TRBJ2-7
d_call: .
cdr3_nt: TGTGCCAGCAGCCAAACCGGCGAGCAGTACTTC
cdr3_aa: CASSQTGEQYF

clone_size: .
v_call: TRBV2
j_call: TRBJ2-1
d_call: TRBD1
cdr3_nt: TGTGCCAGCAACCCGACAGGGGGCATTAAGGTTTCCTTC
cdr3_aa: CASNPTGGIKVSF

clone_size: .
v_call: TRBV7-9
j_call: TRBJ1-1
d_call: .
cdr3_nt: TGTGCCAGCAGCAATGGTCGAGAAGCTTTCTTT
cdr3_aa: CASSNGREAFF

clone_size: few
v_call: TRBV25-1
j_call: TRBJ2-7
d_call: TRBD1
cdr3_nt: TGTGCCAGCAGTTTGGGACAGTCAACCTACGAGCAGTACTTC
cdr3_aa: CASSLGQSTYEQYF

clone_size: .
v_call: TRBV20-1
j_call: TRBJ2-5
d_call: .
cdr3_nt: TGCAGTGCTAGCCCCACTAACCTGGGCTTGGGCCAGTACTTC
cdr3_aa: CSASPTNLGLGQYF

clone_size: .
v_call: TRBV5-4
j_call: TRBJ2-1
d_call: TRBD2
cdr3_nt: TGTGCCAGCAGAATGCGGGAGTCCGGAACCAGCTCCTACAATGAGCAGTTCTTC
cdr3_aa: CASRMRESGTSSYNEQFF

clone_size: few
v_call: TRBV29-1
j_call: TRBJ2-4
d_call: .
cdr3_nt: TGCAGCGTTGGAGCAGGGGAGGTCGGCATTCAGTACTTC
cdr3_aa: CSVGAGEVGIQYF